The 28 T cell receptor beta chains below were found in one sample sequenced in a study of response to subunit inactivated influenza vaccine. MiXCR, applied by TCRdb to the RT-PCR reads, yields one record per CDR3 protein. This repertoire shows roughly 170,000 distinct CDR3 sequences, around 8.8% found once; its top ten account for under 13%. Material: non-naive T cells sorted from PBMCs, obtained on the day of vaccination. The origin of the receptors is a man in his forties or fifties who received an inactivated influenza vaccine.

J is TRBJ1-2 and V is TRBV7-9; maybe TRBD1 (6 bases). Germline values: CDR1 SEHNR, CDR2 FQNEAQ (reference sequence). V shed 5 bases and J shed 6 bases, with 10 bases lying between them. The CDR3 sequence is 12 residues long. CDR3 DNA sequence: TGTGCCAGCAGCCCCCGACAGGATGGCTACACCTTC. Translation gives CASSPRQDGYTF.

This clonotype was counted ten times or more. The CDR3 DNA reads TGTGCCAGCAGGTATCCTAGCGGAACCTCTAGCACAGATACGCAGTATTTT. Encoded protein: CASRYPSGTSSTDTQYF. This sequence joins TRBV28 and TRBJ2-3, with TRBD2 identical over 7 bases. This CDR3 contains 17 residues. V shed 6 bases and J 0 bases; nucleotides not matched to a gene: 12. Germline loops: CDR1 MDHEN, CDR2 SYDVKM.

This clonotype has more than one count but fewer than ten. The rearrangement joins TRBV28 to TRBJ2-7; D might be TRBD2 (6 bases). The CDR3 is 14 amino acids. Germline loops: CDR1 MDHEN, CDR2 SYDVKM. V was shortened by 2 bases and J by 3 bases, with 11 bases between the two germline ends. The CDR3 is CASSLLPGVYEQYF. The CDR3 DNA reads TGTGCCAGCAGTTTACTTCCGGGAGTCTACGAGCAGTACTTC.

This clonotype was found many times. DNA of the CDR3: TGTGCCAGCAGCGGGACAATTGGCTACACCTTC. Translating gives CASSGTIGYTF. V is TRBV12-3 or TRBV12-4 and J is TRBJ1-2; D is possibly TRBD1 (6 bases). The CDR3 runs 11 residues. Trimming took 6 bases from V and 7 from J, leaving 9 bases between them.

This clonotype occurred many times. CDR3 nucleotide sequence: TGTGCCAGCAGTTATAGGTGGGAGCAGTTCTTC. It translates to CASSYRWEQFF. The chain couples TRBV6-2 or TRBV6-3 to TRBJ2-1, with D uncertain. Germline CDR1 MNHEY, CDR2 SVGEGT. The CDR3 covers 11 residues. Trimming cost V 3 bases and J 10 bases, with 7 bases left between them.

The genes are TRBV20-1 and TRBJ2-5, with 7 bases fitting TRBD1. The ends lost 6 bases at V and 1 base at J; junction bases unmatched: 5. The CDR3 consists of 13 residues. From germline, CDR1 is DFQATT and CDR2 SNEGSKA (reference sequence). The CDR3 nucleotides are TGCAGTGCCAGGGACAGCCGCCAAGAGACCCAGTACTTC. Protein product: CSARDSRQETQYF.

The rearrangement uses TRBV4-2 and TRBJ2-5; D uncertain. CDR1 is LGHNA and CDR2 is YNFKEQ in the germline V gene. CDR3 length: 13 residues. V lost 0 bases and J lost 5, with 7 bases in between. The chain's CDR3 is CASSQDPWETQYF. CDR3 in DNA: TGTGCCAGCAGCCAAGACCCCTGGGAGACCCAGTACTTC.

This clonotype was recorded at least ten times. V usage is TRBV5-1 and J usage is TRBJ1-5, with D unclear. The CDR3 sequence is 15 residues long. From germline, CDR1 is SGHRS and CDR2 YFSETQ. The V gene lost 4 bases and the J gene lost 5 bases, with 16 bases spanning the gap. This CDR3 is CASSPTDGRYQPQHF. In DNA form, the CDR3 reads TGCGCCAGCAGCCCTACGGACGGCCGTTATCAGCCCCAGCATTTT.

The chain uses TRBV7-2 and TRBJ1-2; D uncertain. CDR3 length: 14 residues. CDR1 is SGHTA and CDR2 is FQGNSA in the germline V gene. V was cut by 2 bases and J by 0 bases, with 7 bases left in between. CDR3 amino acids: CASSLSQANYGYTF. DNA for the CDR3: TGTGCCAGCAGCTTATCTCAAGCTAACTATGGCTACACCTTC.

This clonotype was seen many times. The genes are TRBV18 and TRBJ2-3, with D uncertain. Germline values: CDR1 KGHSH, CDR2 LQKENI. The CDR3 runs to 13 residues. Trimming pared 8 bases from V and 0 bases from J, leaving 9 bases between. DNA of the CDR3: TGTGCCAGCAGCCCCCCGAGCACAGATACGCAGTATTTT. It translates to CASSPPSTDTQYF. Full variable domain (missing parts from reference TRBV18 and TRBJ2-3): NAGVMQNPRHLVRRRGQEARLRCSPMKGHSHVYWYRQLPEEGLKFMVYLQKENIIDESGMPKERFSAEFPKEGPSILRIQQVVRGDSAAYFCASSPPSTDTQYFGPGTRLTVL.

This clonotype was seen at least ten times. V usage is TRBV11-2 and J usage is TRBJ2-1; TRBD1 matches at 9 bases. V lost 1 base, J lost 9 bases, and 10 bases stayed unmatched. Germline V gives CDR1 SGHAT, CDR2 FQNNGV. The CDR3 contains 16 residues. This CDR3 reads CASSLGRGQGLGEQFF. The DNA for the CDR3 is TGTGCCAGCAGCTTAGGTCGAGGACAGGGGTTAGGTGAGCAGTTCTTC.

In its sample, this clonotype was seen a few times. The chain uses TRBV6-1 and TRBJ2-7; 13 bases agree with TRBD2. Germline CDR1 reads MNHNS; CDR2 reads SASEGT. The CDR3 totals 18 residues. V lost 4 bases and J lost 5; bases outside the gene matches: 14. Here the CDR3 DNA reads TGTGCCAGCAGTGCCACTAGCGGGGGGGTGGTGTTTCGGGACGAGCAGTACTTC. Protein: CASSATSGGVVFRDEQYF.

The chain links TRBV28 to TRBJ2-6; 14 bases are a match to TRBD2. V dropped 4 bases and J dropped 4; count of bases not matched to a gene: 6. CDR3 length: 18 residues. Germline V lookup: CDR1 MDHEN, CDR2 SYDVKM. The DNA of the CDR3 is TGTGCCAGCAGTTCGACTAGCGGGAGGGCCATAGGGGCCAACGTCCTGACTTTC. Its translation is CASSSTSGRAIGANVLTF.

The V gene is TRBV3-1, the J gene TRBJ1-1; the D gene is possibly TRBD1 (6 bases). Trimming left V 6 bases short and J 3 bases short, with 14 bases between. The CDR3 is made up of 14 amino acids. Germline CDR1 is LGHDT and CDR2 is YNNKEL (reference sequence). The CDR3 region has the DNA TGTGCCAGCAGTCACGTTACAGGGTACACTGAAGCTTTCTTT. Translation gives CASSHVTGYTEAFF. The full variable domain, in which reference TRBV3-1 and TRBJ1-1 provide the parts outside the CDR3, is DTAVSQTPKYLVTQMGNDKSIKCEQNLGHDTMYWYKQDSKKFLKIMFSYNNKELIINETVPNRFSPKSPDKAHLNLHINSLELGDSAVYFCASSHVTGYTEAFFGQGTRLTVV.

About this clonotype itself: The junction does not match germline at one end; this may be a read error. The chain has TRBV29-1 and TRBJ2-3; D might be TRBD1 (5 bases). This CDR3 has 14 residues. From germline, CDR1 is SQVTM and CDR2 ANQGSEA. DNA of the CDR3: TGCAGCGTTGACAGGCCGCAGGGCACAAATACGCAGTATTTT. The encoded protein is CSVDRPQGTNTQYF.

There are a few counts of this clonotype. The rearrangement uses TRBV27 and TRBJ1-6; a weak D match, TRBD1 (5 bases). Trimming left V 6 bases short and J 14 bases short, with 11 bases between. Germline V gene sequence: CDR1 MNHEY, CDR2 SMNVEV (reference sequence). The CDR3 consists of 11 residues. The CDR3 coding sequence is TGTGCCAGCAGCACAGGTTTTTCCCTCCACTTT. Protein: CASSTGFSLHF.

J is TRBJ2-7 and V is TRBV28; possibly TRBD1 or TRBD2 for D (5 bases each). Trimming shortened V by 10 bases and J by 0 bases, and 13 bases separated the two germline ends. CDR3 length: 13 residues. Looked up from germline, CDR1 is MDHEN and CDR2 is SYDVKM. The CDR3: CAIGGPRSYEQYF. The CDR3 coding sequence is TGTGCCATTGGGGGACCTCGCTCCTACGAGCAGTACTTC.

The table lists this clonotype with a few counts. The chain uses TRBV6-2 or TRBV6-3 and TRBJ2-3, with unresolved D. The V gene lost 2 bases and the J gene lost 3 bases, with 3 bases spanning the gap. This CDR3 has 12 residues. The germline gives CDR1 MNHEY, CDR2 SVGEGT. The CDR3 sequence: CASSYATDTQYF. CDR3 coding DNA: TGTGCCAGCAGTTACGCGACAGATACGCAGTATTTT.

The chain has TRBV4-1 and TRBJ2-2; 7 bases agree with TRBD1. V dropped 1 base and J dropped 6; count of bases not matched to a gene: 2. Germline assignment: CDR1 MGHRA and CDR2 YSYEKL. This CDR3 has 14 residues. CDR3 in DNA: TGCGCCAGCAGCCAAGTCAGGGGGTCCGGGGAGCTGTTTTTT. It is translated as CASSQVRGSGELFF.

The chain is built from TRBV3-1 and TRBJ2-1; 13 nucleotides match TRBD2. The CDR3 spans 18 residues. After removal of 5 bases from V and 6 bases from J, the junction contained 13 bases not matched to a gene. Per germline, CDR1 LGHDT and CDR2 YNNKEL (reference sequence). The CDR3: CASSAQILTSGRGNEQFF. The CDR3 DNA sequence: TGTGCCAGCAGCGCCCAGATCCTTACTAGCGGGAGGGGCAATGAGCAGTTCTTC.

V usage is TRBV5-1 and J usage is TRBJ2-6, with 11 positions matching TRBD1. Trimming removed 3 bases from V and 4 bases from J; junction bases left unmatched: 9. In germline, CDR1 is SGHRS, CDR2 YFSETQ. The CDR3 sequence is 18 residues long. CDR3 sequence: CASSYEGQGALGANVLTF. The CDR3 bases are TGCGCCAGCAGCTACGAAGGACAGGGGGCTCTAGGGGCCAACGTCCTGACTTTC.

This clonotype has a count of ten or more. The chain uses TRBV12-3 or TRBV12-4 and TRBJ2-1; no clear D gene. This CDR3 comprises 14 residues. Trimming shortened V by 3 bases and J by 8 bases, and 14 bases separated the two germline ends. This CDR3 reads CASSLAAGPYEQFF. The CDR3 coding sequence is TGTGCCAGCAGTTTGGCCGCCGGTCCTTATGAGCAGTTCTTC.

V and J are TRBV2 and TRBJ2-2; no definite D call. Germline CDR1 and CDR2: SNHLY and FYNNEI. V was shortened by 6 bases and J by 6 bases, with 8 bases between the two germline ends. This CDR3 has 12 amino acids. The CDR3 region has the DNA TGTGCCAGCAGGGGGATGCCCGGGGAGCTGTTTTTT. This gives the protein CASRGMPGELFF.

This clonotype has a count of ten or more. This sequence joins TRBV28 and TRBJ2-3; D is undetermined. The CDR3 runs to 13 residues. The germline V and J ends were trimmed by 6 bases and 6 bases, with 13 bases remaining between them. Per germline, CDR1 MDHEN and CDR2 SYDVKM. This CDR3 reads CASSTTAYDTQYF. The CDR3 nucleotides are TGTGCCAGCAGCACGACCGCATATGATACGCAGTATTTT.

The chain is built from TRBV20-1 and TRBJ2-3, with D possibly being TRBD2 (6 bases). The ends were cut back, 5 bases at V and 2 bases at J, with 20 bases in the middle. Germline V gene data show CDR1 as DFQATT and CDR2 as SNEGSKA (reference sequence). The CDR3 sequence is 16 residues long. The CDR3 DNA reads as TGCAGTGCTCGCCCTCGGGGCGGGGTATACACAGATACGCAGTATTTT. Translated: CSARPRGGVYTDTQYF.

This clonotype was counted only a few times. J is TRBJ1-5 and V is TRBV7-2, with 7 bases aligning to TRBD1. Looked up from germline, CDR1 is SGHTA and CDR2 is FQGNSA. The CDR3 is 15 residues long. V dropped 2 bases and J dropped 5; count of bases not matched to a gene: 6. This CDR3 reads CASSLQGQFHQPQHF. For the CDR3, the DNA is TGTGCCAGCAGCTTACAGGGACAGTTTCATCAGCCCCAGCATTTT. The entire variable domain, with the rest obtained from reference TRBV7-2 and TRBJ1-5, is as follows: GAGVSQSPSNKVTEKGKDVELRCDPISGHTALYWYRQSLGQGLEFLIYFQGNSAPDKSGLPSDRFSAERTGGSVSTLTIQRTQQEDSAVYLCASSLQGQFHQPQHFGDGTRLSIL.

V is TRBV4-1 and J is TRBJ2-7, with D tentatively TRBD1 (5 bases). There are 14 residues in the CDR3. Trimming cost V 1 base and J 0 bases, with 7 bases left between them. Germline V gives CDR1 MGHRA, CDR2 YSYEKL. CDR3 amino acids: CASSQGQYSYEQYF. The CDR3 DNA follows: TGCGCCAGCAGCCAAGGACAGTACTCCTACGAGCAGTACTTC.

This clonotype was seen repeatedly, ten times or more. V usage is TRBV12-3 or TRBV12-4 and J usage is TRBJ2-1; 7 nucleotides match TRBD2. This CDR3 spans 14 amino acids. J was trimmed by 3 bases and V by 4 bases; bases with no gene match: 3. The CDR3 sequence: CASSSLADYNEQFF. CDR3 nucleotide sequence: TGTGCCAGCAGTTCGCTAGCGGACTACAATGAGCAGTTCTTC.